The clone carrying this T cell receptor beta chain came up a few times. What it recognizes is unknown. This specimen belongs to a study of cytomegalovirus exposure and HLA in healthy donors. Notes on the study in general: A few of the chains that were CMV-associated were confirmed in vitro to be specific for CMV antigens.

V dropped 4 bases and J dropped 3; count of bases not matched to a gene: 13. CDR1 and CDR2 from the germline V gene are MRHNA and SNTAGT. The length of the CDR3 is 17 residues. PCR involved 60 Vbeta and 13 Jbeta primers. TCRdb keeps only in-frame clones here, not all; method: immunoSEQ multiplex PCR. The sample gives about 120,000 clones, around 60% of which show up once; approximately 11% is in the top ten. The receptor was derived from a man aged 35 to 55 in good health and CMV-seropositive. The genes are TRBV6-4 and TRBJ2-7; 9 positions agree with TRBD2. Sequencing used PBMCs. CDR3 in DNA: TGTGCCAGCAGTGCCACTAGCGGGCAATCGCCAGACTACGAGCAGTACTTC. Amino acids: CASSATSGQSPDYEQYF.